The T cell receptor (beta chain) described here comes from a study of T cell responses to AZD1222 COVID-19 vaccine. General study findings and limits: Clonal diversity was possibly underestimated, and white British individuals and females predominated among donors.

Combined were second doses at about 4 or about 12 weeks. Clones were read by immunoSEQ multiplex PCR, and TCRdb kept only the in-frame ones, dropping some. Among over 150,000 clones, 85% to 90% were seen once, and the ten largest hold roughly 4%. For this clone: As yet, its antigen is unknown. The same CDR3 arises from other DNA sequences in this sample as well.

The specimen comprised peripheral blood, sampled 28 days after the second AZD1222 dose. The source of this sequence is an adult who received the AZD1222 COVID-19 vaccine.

CDR3 region: CASSLAGDQPQHF. Written as DNA, the CDR3 is TGTGCCAGCAGTTTAGCAGGGGACCAGCCCCAGCATTTT. The chain employs TRBV12-3 or TRBV12-4 and TRBJ1-5, with TRBD1 as a possible D gene (5 bases). The CDR3 consists of 13 residues. V was trimmed by 0 bases and J by 7 bases, leaving 7 bases between them.